This entry describes one T cell receptor beta chain. The antigen remains undetermined. These data originate in a study of OX40 agonist ivuxolimab in advanced cancers. As for the study in general: Head and neck, renal cell, melanoma or hepatocellular carcinoma were the cancers that dose-escalation patients had. Prior anti-PD-1, anti-PD-L1 or anti-CTLA-4 therapy did not bar entry, and approximately 43% had some. General study results and limits: The antigens recognized by the expanded peripheral T cells, that is their antigen specificity, were not determined.

Trimming removed 2 bases at V and 1 base at J, with 6 bases between. Germline loops: CDR1 SGHNT, CDR2 YYREEE (reference sequence). The CDR3 runs 13 residues. Some clones are missing from TCRdb's copy, which holds only in-frame ones; the method was immunoSEQ multiplex PCR. The sample consists of approximately 94,000 clones, approximately 81% of them appearing once. Sampled blood was obtained at baseline, cycle 4 day 1, and cycle 7 day 1. Specimen: CD4+ or CD8+ T cells sorted from blood, collected in a trial of the OX40 agonist ivuxolimab. The chain couples TRBV5-4 to TRBJ2-5; D is unclear. The TCR was taken from an adult with an advanced solid tumor such as melanoma, head and neck, liver or kidney cancer. Here the CDR3 reads CASSLRLQETQYF. The CDR3 DNA follows: TGTGCCAGCAGCTTACGGCTCCAAGAGACCCAGTACTTC.